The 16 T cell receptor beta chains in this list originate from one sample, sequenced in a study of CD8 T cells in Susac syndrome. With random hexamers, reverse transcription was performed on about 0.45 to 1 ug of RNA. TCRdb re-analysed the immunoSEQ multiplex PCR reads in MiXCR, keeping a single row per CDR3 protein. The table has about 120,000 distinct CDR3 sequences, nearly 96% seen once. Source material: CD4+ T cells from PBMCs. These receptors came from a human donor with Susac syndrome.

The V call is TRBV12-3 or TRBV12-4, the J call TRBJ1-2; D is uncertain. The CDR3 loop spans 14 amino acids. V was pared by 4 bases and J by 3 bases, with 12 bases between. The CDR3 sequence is CASSYNSRDYGYTF. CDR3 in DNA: TGTGCCAGCAGTTACAATTCCCGGGACTATGGCTACACCTTC.

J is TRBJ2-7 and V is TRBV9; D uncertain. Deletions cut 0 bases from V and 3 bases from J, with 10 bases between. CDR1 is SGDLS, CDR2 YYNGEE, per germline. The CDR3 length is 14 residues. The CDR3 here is CASSVAEVNYEQYF. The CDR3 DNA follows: TGTGCCAGCAGCGTAGCTGAGGTAAACTACGAGCAGTACTTC.

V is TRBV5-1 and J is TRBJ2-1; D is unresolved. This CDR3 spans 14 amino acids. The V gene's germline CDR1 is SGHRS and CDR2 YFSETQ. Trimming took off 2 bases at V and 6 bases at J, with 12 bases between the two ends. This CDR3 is CASSFDPTFNEQFF. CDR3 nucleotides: TGCGCCAGCAGCTTCGATCCTACCTTCAATGAGCAGTTCTTC.

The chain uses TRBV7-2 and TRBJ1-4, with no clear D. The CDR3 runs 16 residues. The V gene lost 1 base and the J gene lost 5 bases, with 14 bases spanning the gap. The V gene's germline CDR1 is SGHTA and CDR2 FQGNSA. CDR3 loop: CASSLEVSGLNEKLFF. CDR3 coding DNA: TGTGCCAGCAGCTTAGAAGTCAGTGGTCTAAATGAAAAACTGTTTTTT. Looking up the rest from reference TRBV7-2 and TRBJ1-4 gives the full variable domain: GAGVSQSPSNKVTEKGKDVELRCDPISGHTALYWYRQSLGQGLEFLIYFQGNSAPDKSGLPSDRFSAERTGGSVSTLTIQRTQQEDSAVYLCASSLEVSGLNEKLFFGSGTQLSVL.

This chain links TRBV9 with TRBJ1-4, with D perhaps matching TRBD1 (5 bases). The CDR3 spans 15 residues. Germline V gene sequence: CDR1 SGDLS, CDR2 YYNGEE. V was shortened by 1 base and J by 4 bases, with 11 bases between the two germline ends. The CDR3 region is CASSVSQGGNEKLFF. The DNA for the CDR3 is TGTGCCAGCAGCGTATCTCAGGGTGGTAATGAAAAACTGTTTTTT.

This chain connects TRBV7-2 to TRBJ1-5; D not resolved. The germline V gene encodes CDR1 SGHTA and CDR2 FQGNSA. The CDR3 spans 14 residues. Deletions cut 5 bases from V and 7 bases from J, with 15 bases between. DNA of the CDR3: TGTGCCAGCAGCCCCAGTACCTCGGGGCAGCCCCAGCATTTT. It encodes CASSPSTSGQPQHF.

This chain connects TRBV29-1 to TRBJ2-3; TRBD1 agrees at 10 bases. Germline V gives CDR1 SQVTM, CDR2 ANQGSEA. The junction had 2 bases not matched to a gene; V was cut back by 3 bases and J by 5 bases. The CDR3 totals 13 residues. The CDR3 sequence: CSVEGQGRDTQYF. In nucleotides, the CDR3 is TGCAGCGTTGAGGGACAGGGGAGAGATACGCAGTATTTT.

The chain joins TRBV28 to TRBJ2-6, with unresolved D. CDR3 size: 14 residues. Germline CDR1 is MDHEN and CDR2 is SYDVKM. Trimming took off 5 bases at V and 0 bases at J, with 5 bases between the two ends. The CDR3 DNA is TGTGCCAGCAGTCCCAACTCTGGGGCCAACGTCCTGACTTTC. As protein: CASSPNSGANVLTF.

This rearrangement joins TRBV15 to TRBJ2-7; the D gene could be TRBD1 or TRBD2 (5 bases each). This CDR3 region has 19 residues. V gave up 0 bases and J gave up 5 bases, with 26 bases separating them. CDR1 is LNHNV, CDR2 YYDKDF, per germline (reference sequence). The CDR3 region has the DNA TGTGCCACCAGCAGAGATCGGGGCTCCGGAAGAGGTCGAACCCACGAGCAGTACTTC. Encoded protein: CATSRDRGSGRGRTHEQYF. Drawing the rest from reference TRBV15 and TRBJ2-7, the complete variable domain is DAMVIQNPRYQVTQFGKPVTLSCSQTLNHNVMYWYQQKSSQAPKLLFHYYDKDFNNEADTPDNFQSRRPNTSFCFLDIRSPGLGDTAMYLCATSRDRGSGRGRTHEQYFGPGTRLTVT.

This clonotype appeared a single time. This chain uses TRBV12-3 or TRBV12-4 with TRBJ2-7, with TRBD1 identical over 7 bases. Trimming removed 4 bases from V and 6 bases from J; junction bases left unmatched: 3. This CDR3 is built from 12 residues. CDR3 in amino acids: CASSSDRVEQYF. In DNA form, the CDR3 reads TGTGCCAGCAGTTCCGACAGGGTCGAGCAGTACTTC.

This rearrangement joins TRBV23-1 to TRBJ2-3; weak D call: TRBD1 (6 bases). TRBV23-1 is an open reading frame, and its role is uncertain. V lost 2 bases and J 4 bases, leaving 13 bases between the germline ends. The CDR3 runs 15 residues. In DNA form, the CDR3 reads TGCGCCAGCAGTCAAAATGGGGGCATTGCAGATACGCAGTATTTT. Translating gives CASSQNGGIADTQYF.

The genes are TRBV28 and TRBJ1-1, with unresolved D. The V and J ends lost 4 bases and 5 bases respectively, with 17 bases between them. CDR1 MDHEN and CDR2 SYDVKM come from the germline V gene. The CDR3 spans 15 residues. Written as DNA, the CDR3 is TGTGCCAGCAGTTCCCTTCGCAGGCCCGGGACTGAAGCTTTCTTT. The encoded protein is CASSSLRRPGTEAFF.

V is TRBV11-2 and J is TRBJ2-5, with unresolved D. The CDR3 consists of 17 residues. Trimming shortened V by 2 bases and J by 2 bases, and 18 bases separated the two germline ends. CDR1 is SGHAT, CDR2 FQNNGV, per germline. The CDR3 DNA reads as TGTGCCAGCAGCTTAAATTCGCCCGGATCGGGTCAAGAGACCCAGTACTTC. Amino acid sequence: CASSLNSPGSGQETQYF.

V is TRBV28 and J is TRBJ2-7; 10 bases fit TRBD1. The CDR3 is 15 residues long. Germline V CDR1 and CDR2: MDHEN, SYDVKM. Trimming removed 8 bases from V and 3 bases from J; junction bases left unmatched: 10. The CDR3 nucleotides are TGTGCCAGCTGCACAACCGGGACAGGGGTCTACGAGCAGTACTTC. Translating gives CASCTTGTGVYEQYF.

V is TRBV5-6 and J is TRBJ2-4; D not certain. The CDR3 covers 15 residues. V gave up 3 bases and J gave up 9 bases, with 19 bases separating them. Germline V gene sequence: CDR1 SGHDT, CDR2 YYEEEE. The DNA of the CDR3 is TGTGCCAGCAGCTCGCCCGGAGATGGGGTAGGCATTCAGTACTTC. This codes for CASSSPGDGVGIQYF. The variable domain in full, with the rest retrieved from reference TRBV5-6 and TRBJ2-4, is DAGVTQSPTHLIKTRGQQVTLRCSPKSGHDTVSWYQQALGQGPQFIFQYYEEEERQRGNFPDRFSGHQFPNYSSELNVNALLLGDSALYLCASSSPGDGVGIQYFGAGTRLSVL.

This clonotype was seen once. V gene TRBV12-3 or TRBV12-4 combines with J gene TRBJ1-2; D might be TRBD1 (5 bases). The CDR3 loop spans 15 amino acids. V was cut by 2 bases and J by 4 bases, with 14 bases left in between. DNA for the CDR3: TGTGCCAGCAGTTTACTGGGACGGACCAGCTATGGCTACACCTTC. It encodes CASSLLGRTSYGYTF.